Described below is a single T cell receptor (beta chain) sequence and its context. This clonotype was counted at least ten times. What this receptor recognizes is not known. Base quality data are lacking; no much larger clone is found one base away. According to the study, the label for this sample's time point signals: pre-sensitization, week 0. According to the study, the label for this sample's treatment or condition signals: therapeutic diphenylcyclopropenone sensitization with weekly scalp DPC. Total RNA was extracted from unfractionated whole blood collected in Tempus Blood RNA tubes. Blood at each patch-test visit was drawn before the patch test was applied. Patients were eligible if aged 18 to 70, diagnosed with alopecia and judged suitable for DPC therapy, and pregnant patients were excluded. The sample originates from a study of human T cells and chemical hapten exposure (dated by TCRdb to the early 2020s). Context from the whole study: For sensitization, 2% DPC in acetone was applied to an approximately 2 cm by approximately 2 cm area of upper inner arm skin. Throughout the approximately 23-week study period, patients were also given weekly therapeutic DPC doses on the scalp. Patch tests used Finn chambers with 0.01% DPC on the upper back, scored after 6 days by International Contact Dermatitis Research Group standards. The patient cohort, mostly female, included alopecia areata with under or over 50% scalp involvement, alopecia totalis and alopecia universalis. Libraries were pooled for sequencing, and variation in per-sample TCR yields was attributed mainly to small differences in library volumes within the pool. Peripheral blood TCR repertoire changes were tracked in vivo in alopecia patients during primary and secondary sensitization to the hapten diphenylcyclopropenone (DPC). Blood samples were taken from patients before sensitization (week 0) and then at 2, 6 and about 24 weeks after DPC sensitization. Around 29 alopecia patients provided blood for TCR sequencing at one to four time points (pre-sensitization, 2, 6 and 24 weeks). For every blood RNA sample, sequencing covered both the TCR alpha and TCR beta chains. What the research found in general, with its limitations: No change with DPC sensitization was found in the number of TCRs above 1 in 1000 frequency, and no evidence of global repertoire structure alterations was found. A positive correlation was found between the number of PT1 expanded TCRs and patch test score, with significance reached at thresholds 8, 16 and 32 but not 4. All patients had alopecia, a presumed autoimmune disease, so their immune response might differ from that of healthy individuals. Repeated subsampling changed both the strength of the expansion versus patch-test correlation and the threshold at which that correlation became significant. Significantly more large CDR3 similarity clusters were formed by expanded TCRs than by pre-sensitization or healthy control sets, consistent with antigen-driven responses.

Trimmed from V: 4 bases; trimmed from J: 5 bases; junction bases lacking a gene match: 8. The germline V gene supplies CDR1 KGHDR and CDR2 SFDVKD. The CDR3 runs 16 residues from the cysteine to the phenylalanine. The sequence is cut down to CDR3 DNA, 48 bases in frame from base 1. The library was obtained by RACE. The reads were generated on a NextSeq 500. During library preparation, unique molecular identifiers were attached to individual cDNA molecules so that TCRs could be counted in a quantitative, reproducible way. The original pipeline was this. The median number of TCRs per sample was some 100,000, ranging from about 20,000 to 750,000. The Decombinator software suite was used to annotate V, J and CDR3 in the TCR reads. Every sample was subsampled to the same number of TCRs (28,000) for the PS versus PT1 abundance plots. TCRs were defined as expanded if absent before sensitization and observed at least eight times at the 2-week time point. In-frame beta chains were kept once TCRdb had trimmed the public reads at Q25 with fastp and called clones with MiXCR. Rows with one shared CDR3 protein collapse into an entry with the most common genes and DNA. For this entry, the V and J calls and clone size follow TCRdb and not the study's own pipeline. This sample lists about 55,000 distinct CDR3 sequences; approximately 10% were detected once. The ten largest clonotypes hold 9.6% of the sample.

This clonotype originated in a woman aged 25 to 45 with alopecia areata. Some clones in this sample may be carry-over from other donors' samples. The rearrangement joined TRBV24-1 to TRBJ2-1; 9 middle bases align to TRBD2. Sequencing was performed on whole blood, taken in connection with sensitization to the hapten diphenylcyclopropenone (DPC). Read as DNA, the sequence is TGTGCCACCAGTGAGAAGGGCGGGGGGGAAAACAATGAGCAGTTCTTC. The translation is CATSEKGGGENNEQFF.